The 25 T cell receptor beta chains listed next were all sequenced from one sample in a study of graft-versus-host responses after intestinal transplantation. The repertoire was sequenced with immunoSEQ multiplex PCR; TCRdb's copy has only in-frame clones and lacks some. The table includes fewer than 120,000 clones, roughly 93% detected once. Their specific antigens are unknown. The sample here was unstimulated CD8+ T cells sorted from spleen or lymph node cells, taken before intestinal transplant. The receptor source for this set is a human donor who received an intestinal transplant.

The chain couples TRBV19 to TRBJ2-7; 8 bases fit TRBD2. From germline, CDR1 is LNHDA and CDR2 SQIVND (reference sequence). CDR3 size: 13 residues. V gave up 2 bases and J gave up 4 bases; unmatched junction bases: 1. CDR3 bases: TGTGCCAGTAGTATAATAGCGGGATACGAGCAGTACTTC. It translates to CASSIIAGYEQYF.

The chain employs TRBV6-1 and TRBJ2-3; 8 nucleotides match TRBD1. From germline, CDR1 is MNHNS and CDR2 SASEGT. Trimming at V came to 1 base and at J to 6 bases, leaving 6 bases not matched to a gene. There are 15 residues in the CDR3. The CDR3 here is CASSEGWTGTDTQYF. The CDR3, as DNA: TGTGCCAGCAGTGAAGGGTGGACAGGGACTGATACGCAGTATTTT.

The table lists this clone with a few counts. The CDR3 reads CASSEYWAKSYEQYF. CDR3 bases: TGTGCCAGCAGTGAATATTGGGCGAAGTCCTACGAGCAGTACTTC. The V call is TRBV6-1, the J call TRBJ2-7; D is unresolved. Trimming removed 2 bases from V and 1 base from J, with 12 bases in between. The CDR3 contains 15 residues. Germline V gene sequence: CDR1 MNHNS, CDR2 SASEGT.

The V and J genes are TRBV12-5 and TRBJ2-2; D unresolved. Deletions cut 1 base from V and 6 bases from J, with 3 bases between. The CDR3 runs 12 residues. The germline V gene has CDR1 LGHNT and CDR2 FRNRAP. CDR3 region: CASGLGAGELFF. The CDR3 nucleotides read TGTGCTAGTGGTTTGGGGGCCGGGGAGCTGTTTTTT.

The chain links TRBV10-3 to TRBJ2-7; D is unclear. This CDR3 is 14 amino acids long. Germline CDR1 reads ENHRY; CDR2 reads SYGVKD. The V and J ends lost 2 bases and 3 bases respectively, with 11 bases between them. CDR3 residues: CAISEPAINYEQYF. As DNA, the CDR3 is TGTGCCATCAGTGAGCCGGCCATCAACTACGAGCAGTACTTC.

The J gene is TRBJ1-2, the V gene TRBV5-1; tentatively, D is TRBD1 (6 bases). The germline V gene encodes CDR1 SGHRS and CDR2 YFSETQ. This CDR3 region has 14 residues. V gave up 4 bases and J gave up 1 base, with 11 bases separating them. The CDR3 DNA reads TGCGCCAGCAGCCTCTGGGGGCTTAACTATGGCTACACCTTC. This gives the protein CASSLWGLNYGYTF.

The chain combines TRBV9 with TRBJ2-1, with a weak D call TRBD2 (5 bases). Trimming removed 4 bases at V and 9 bases at J, with 26 bases between. The germline V gene encodes CDR1 SGDLS and CDR2 YYNGEE. The CDR3 extends over 17 amino acids. The CDR3 DNA sequence: TGTGCCAGCAGCAGTAGCGCTAGCACATTGGTAAGGAGTGAGCAGTTCTTC. Residues: CASSSSASTLVRSEQFF.

This chain uses TRBV27 with TRBJ2-7; 8 nucleotides line up with TRBD1. V was clipped by 4 bases and J by 0 bases; unmatched bases: 5. This CDR3 is 15 amino acids long. The V gene's germline CDR1 is MNHEY and CDR2 SMNVEV (reference sequence). CDR3 protein: CASSYSQGASYEQYF. DNA of the CDR3: TGTGCCAGCAGTTATTCTCAGGGGGCCTCCTACGAGCAGTACTTC.

This chain connects TRBV5-6 to TRBJ1-1; unclear D gene. V was shortened by 0 bases and J by 7 bases, with 10 bases between the two germline ends. Germline values: CDR1 SGHDT, CDR2 YYEEEE. This CDR3 has 13 residues. The CDR3 nucleotides are TGTGCCAGCAGCTTGGGGGCCGGGAGTGAAGCTTTCTTT. The encoded protein is CASSLGAGSEAFF. The variable domain in full, with the rest retrieved from reference TRBV5-6 and TRBJ1-1, is DAGVTQSPTHLIKTRGQQVTLRCSPKSGHDTVSWYQQALGQGPQFIFQYYEEEERQRGNFPDRFSGHQFPNYSSELNVNALLLGDSALYLCASSLGAGSEAFFGQGTRLTVV.

This clone occurred once. V usage is TRBV4-2 and J usage is TRBJ2-7; 12 nucleotides agree with TRBD2. The CDR3 is made up of 15 amino acids. J was trimmed by 5 bases and V by 4 bases; bases with no gene match: 6. Germline-derived CDR1 and CDR2 are LGHNA and YNFKEQ. The DNA of the CDR3 is TGTGCCAGCAGCCGCCGACTAGCGGGAGTAGACGAGCAGTACTTC. The encoded protein is CASSRRLAGVDEQYF.

This chain links TRBV2 with TRBJ1-1, with D uncertain. This CDR3 comprises 14 residues. Trimming removed 6 bases at V and 0 bases at J, with 11 bases between. The germline gives CDR1 SNHLY, CDR2 FYNNEI. DNA for the CDR3: TGTGCCAGCAGCGAGGGCCCAATGAACACTGAAGCTTTCTTT. This gives the protein CASSEGPMNTEAFF. Looking up the rest from reference TRBV2 and TRBJ1-1 gives the full variable domain: EPEVTQTPSHQVTQMGQEVILRCVPISNHLYFYWYRQILGQKVEFLVSFYNNEISEKSEIFDDQFSVERPDGSNFTLKIRSTKLEDSAMYFCASSEGPMNTEAFFGQGTRLTVV.

The chain is built from TRBV27 and TRBJ1-1; D is unclear. The CDR3 runs to 14 residues. Trimming cost V 6 bases and J 7 bases, with 18 bases left between them. Germline-derived CDR1 and CDR2 are MNHEY and SMNVEV (reference sequence). CDR3 sequence (DNA): TGTGCCAGCAGATCCACGAGTCCCAAGGGTGAAGCTTTCTTT. Protein product: CASRSTSPKGEAFF.

Details on this clone: This sample includes further DNA sequences coding for the same CDR3. The V call is TRBV30, the J call TRBJ1-1; D ambiguous. The germline gives CDR1 GTSNPN, CDR2 SVGIG (reference sequence). V was trimmed by 2 bases and J by 1 base, leaving 8 bases between them. CDR3 length: 13 amino acids. CDR3 residues: CAWSLGRNTEAFF. The CDR3 nucleotides read TGTGCCTGGAGTTTAGGTCGGAACACTGAAGCTTTCTTT.

The chain joins TRBV27 to TRBJ2-1, with 11 bases that match TRBD2. V was clipped by 10 bases and J by 8 bases; unmatched bases: 10. The CDR3 has 14 amino acids. Germline lookup yields CDR1 MNHEY and CDR2 SMNVEV (reference sequence). The chain's CDR3 is CATSWTSGRHEQFF. As DNA, the CDR3 is TGTGCCACCTCATGGACTAGCGGGCGCCATGAGCAGTTCTTC.

The J gene is TRBJ2-1, the V gene TRBV28; no definite D call. There are 15 residues in the CDR3. Trimming took 1 base from V and 5 from J, leaving 12 bases between them. Germline V gene lookup returns CDR1 MDHEN and CDR2 SYDVKM. The CDR3 bases are TGTGCCAGCAGTTTATCCAAAAACGGCCACAATGAGCAGTTCTTC. Translation: CASSLSKNGHNEQFF. The full variable domain, in which reference TRBV28 and TRBJ2-1 provide the parts outside the CDR3, is DVKVTQSSRYLVKRTGEKVFLECVQDMDHENMFWYRQDPGLGLRLIYFSYDVKMKEKGDIPEGYSVSREKKERFSLILESASTNQTSMYLCASSLSKNGHNEQFFGPGTRLTVL.

The rearrangement uses TRBV27 and TRBJ2-3, with 7 bases fitting TRBD1. This CDR3 has 14 residues. Germline values: CDR1 MNHEY, CDR2 SMNVEV (reference sequence). V was pared by 5 bases and J by 6 bases, with 8 bases of the junction left unmatched. The CDR3 here is CASSTGTAFDTQYF. The CDR3, as DNA: TGTGCCAGCAGTACCGGGACAGCTTTTGATACGCAGTATTTT.

The V and J genes are TRBV19 and TRBJ2-1, with TRBD2 as a possible D gene (6 bases). In germline, CDR1 is LNHDA, CDR2 SQIVND (reference sequence). Trimming removed 7 bases at V and 3 bases at J, with 13 bases between. The CDR3 covers 14 residues. The CDR3 DNA reads TGTGCCAGTACCTTTGGGGGGAGCTACAATGAGCAGTTCTTC. It is translated as CASTFGGSYNEQFF. Supplemented by reference TRBV19 and TRBJ2-1, the full variable domain reads DGGITQSPKYLFRKEGQNVTLSCEQNLNHDAMYWYRQDPGQGLRLIYYSQIVNDFQKGDIAEGYSVSREKKESFPLTVTSAQKNPTAFYLCASTFGGSYNEQFFGPGTRLTVL.

This chain links TRBV28 with TRBJ2-6; TRBD2 is a possible D gene (6 bases). Trimming cost V 6 bases and J 0 bases, with 9 bases left between them. The germline gives CDR1 MDHEN, CDR2 SYDVKM. The CDR3 has 15 amino acids. The CDR3, as DNA: TGTGCCAGCAGATTGGGGGGCTCTGGGGCCAACGTCCTGACTTTC. Translation gives CASRLGGSGANVLTF.

V is TRBV28 and J is TRBJ1-5; no definite D call. The CDR3 runs to 16 residues. V gave up 3 bases and J gave up 0 bases, with 12 bases separating them. Germline CDR1 MDHEN, CDR2 SYDVKM. The CDR3 DNA reads as TGTGCCAGCAGTTTTCTGACGCGGTATAGCAATCAGCCCCAGCATTTT. It encodes CASSFLTRYSNQPQHF.

This chain links TRBV5-1 with TRBJ2-7, with D perhaps matching TRBD1 (5 bases). The CDR3 length is 14 residues. Per germline, CDR1 SGHRS and CDR2 YFSETQ. V was trimmed by 1 base and J by 2 bases, leaving 10 bases between them. Here the CDR3 DNA reads TGCGCCAGCAGCTTGTGGGGCGGAACCTACGAGCAGTACTTC. Amino acids: CASSLWGGTYEQYF.

For this clone: The junction departs from the called germline gene at one end, perhaps through a read error. The V call is TRBV9, the J call TRBJ2-2; TRBD1 aligns across 7 bases. The CDR3 runs to 17 residues. CDR1 SGDLS and CDR2 YYNGEE come from the germline V gene. The CDR3: CAGSVVVGQPNTGELFF. The CDR3 DNA reads as TGTGCCGGCAGCGTAGTGGTGGGACAGCCAAACACCGGGGAGCTGTTTTTT.

This chain connects TRBV19 to TRBJ1-2; the match to TRBD1 covers 7 bases. Germline trimming cut 5 bases from V and 4 bases from J; bases unmatched to any gene: 4. The length of the CDR3 is 13 residues. CDR1 and CDR2 from the germline V gene are LNHDA and SQIVND (reference sequence). This CDR3 reads CASSATGPYGYTF. The CDR3 coding sequence is TGTGCCAGTAGTGCGACAGGGCCCTATGGCTACACCTTC.

The rearrangement joins TRBV6-1 to TRBJ2-6; D remains unclear. This CDR3 contains 12 residues. In germline, CDR1 is MNHNS, CDR2 SASEGT. Between the trimmed V and J ends, which lost 4 bases and 7 bases, there was a span of 5 bases. In DNA form, the CDR3 reads TGTGCCAGCAGTGGGCTTGCCAACGTCCTGACTTTC. Protein: CASSGLANVLTF.

Comments on this clone: At one of its ends the junction is not consistent with the germline gene, which may arise from a read error. The chain couples TRBV7-7 to TRBJ1-3, with D perhaps TRBD1 (5 bases). The CDR3 length is 13 residues. Germline CDR1 is SSHAT and CDR2 is FNYEAQ (reference sequence). The CDR3 DNA reads as TGTGCTAGCAGCTCGGGACTTGGAAACACCATATATTTT. Its translation: CASSSGLGNTIYF.

V usage is TRBV11-3 and J usage is TRBJ2-1; TRBD2 agrees at 9 bases. Germline trimming cut 6 bases from V and 9 bases from J; bases unmatched to any gene: 6. The CDR3 is 13 amino acids. In germline, CDR1 is SGHNT, CDR2 YENEEA. In DNA, the CDR3 is TGTGCCAGCAGGCGGGGGGGTGGGGTTGAGCAGTTCTTC. Translation gives CASRRGGGVEQFF.